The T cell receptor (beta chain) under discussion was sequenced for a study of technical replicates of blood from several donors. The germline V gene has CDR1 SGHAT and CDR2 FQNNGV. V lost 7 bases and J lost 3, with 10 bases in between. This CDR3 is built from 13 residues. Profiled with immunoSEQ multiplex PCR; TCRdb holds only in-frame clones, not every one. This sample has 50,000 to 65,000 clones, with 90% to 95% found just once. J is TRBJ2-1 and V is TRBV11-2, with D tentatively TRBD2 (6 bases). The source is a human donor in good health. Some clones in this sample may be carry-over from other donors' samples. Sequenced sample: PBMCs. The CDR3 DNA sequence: TGTGCCAGCACCTGGACTAACTACAATGAGCAGTTCTTC. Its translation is CASTWTNYNEQFF.